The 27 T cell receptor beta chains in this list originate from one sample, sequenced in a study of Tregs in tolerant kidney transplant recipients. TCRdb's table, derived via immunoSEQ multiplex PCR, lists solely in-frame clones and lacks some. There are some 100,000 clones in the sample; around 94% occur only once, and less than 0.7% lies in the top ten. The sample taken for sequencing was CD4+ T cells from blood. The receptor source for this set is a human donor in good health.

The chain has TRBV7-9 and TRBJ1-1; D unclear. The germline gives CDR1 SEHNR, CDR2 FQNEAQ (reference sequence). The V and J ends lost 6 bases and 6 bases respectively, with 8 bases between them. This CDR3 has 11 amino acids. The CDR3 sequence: CASSRRAEAFF. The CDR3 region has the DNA TGTGCCAGCAGTCGAAGGGCTGAAGCTTTCTTT.

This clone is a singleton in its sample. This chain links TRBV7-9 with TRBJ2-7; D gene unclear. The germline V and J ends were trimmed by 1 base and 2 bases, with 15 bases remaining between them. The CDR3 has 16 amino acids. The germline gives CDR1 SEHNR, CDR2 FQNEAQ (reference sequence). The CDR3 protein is CASSLVAGIAPYEQYF. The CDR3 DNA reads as TGTGCCAGCAGCTTAGTCGCAGGAATCGCCCCCTACGAGCAGTACTTC.

The CDR3 DNA is TGTGCCAGCAGCTCACCGGGACTAGCGGGACGGTACGAGCAGTACTTC. Protein product: CASSSPGLAGRYEQYF. This sequence joins TRBV5-4 and TRBJ2-7; 13 bases align to TRBD2. The CDR3 length is 16 residues. J lost 4 bases, V lost 3 bases, and 7 bases had no gene match. CDR1 SGHNT and CDR2 YYREEE come from the germline V gene (reference sequence).

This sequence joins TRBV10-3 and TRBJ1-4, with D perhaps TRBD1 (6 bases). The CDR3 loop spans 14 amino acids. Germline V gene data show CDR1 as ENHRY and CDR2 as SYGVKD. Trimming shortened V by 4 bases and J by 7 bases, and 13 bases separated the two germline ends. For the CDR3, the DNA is TGTGCCATCAGTGCAAGGGACACCGTTGAAAAACTGTTTTTT. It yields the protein CAISARDTVEKLFF.

CDR3: CASSYSGMSTDTQYF. The CDR3 DNA sequence: TGTGCCAGCAGTTACTCCGGGATGAGCACAGATACGCAGTATTTT. This sequence joins TRBV6-5 and TRBJ2-3, with D perhaps TRBD2 (5 bases). The CDR3 has 15 residues. The germline gives CDR1 MNHEY, CDR2 SVGAGI. V lost 0 bases, J lost 0 bases, and 7 bases lay in between.

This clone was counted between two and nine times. The CDR3 protein is CASSPSGGLYTEAFF. The DNA of the CDR3 is TGTGCCAGCAGCCCTTCAGGAGGGTTGTACACTGAAGCTTTCTTT. The chain is built from TRBV7-6 and TRBJ1-1; D not resolved. Between the trimmed V and J ends, which lost 5 bases and 3 bases, there was a span of 16 bases. This CDR3 spans 15 amino acids. Germline values: CDR1 SGHVS, CDR2 FNYEAQ.

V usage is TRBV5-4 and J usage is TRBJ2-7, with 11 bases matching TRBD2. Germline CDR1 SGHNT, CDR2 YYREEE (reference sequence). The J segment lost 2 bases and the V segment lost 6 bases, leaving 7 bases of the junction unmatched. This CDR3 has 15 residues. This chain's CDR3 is CASTPGTSGTYEQYF. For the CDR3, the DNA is TGTGCCAGCACCCCCGGGACTAGCGGAACCTACGAGCAGTACTTC.

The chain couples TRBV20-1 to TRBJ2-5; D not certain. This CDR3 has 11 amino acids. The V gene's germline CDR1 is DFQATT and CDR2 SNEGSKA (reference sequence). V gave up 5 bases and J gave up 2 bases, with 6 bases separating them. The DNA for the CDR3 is TGCAGTGCTTGGGTACAAGAGACCCAGTACTTC. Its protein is CSAWVQETQYF.

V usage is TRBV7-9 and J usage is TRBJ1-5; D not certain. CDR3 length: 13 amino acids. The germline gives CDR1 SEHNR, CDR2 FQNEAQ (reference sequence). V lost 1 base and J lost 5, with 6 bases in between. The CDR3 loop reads CASSLDSHQPQHF. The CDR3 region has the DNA TGTGCCAGCAGCTTAGACAGCCATCAGCCCCAGCATTTT.

CDR3 nucleotide sequence: TGCGCCAGCAGCTTGGTCCCCGTTGGTGAGCAGTACTTC. It specifies CASSLVPVGEQYF. The chain joins TRBV5-1 to TRBJ2-7; D is undetermined. Germline CDR1 SGHRS, CDR2 YFSETQ. With 0 bases removed from V and 7 bases from J, the gap between germline ends came to 11 bases. This CDR3 comprises 13 residues.

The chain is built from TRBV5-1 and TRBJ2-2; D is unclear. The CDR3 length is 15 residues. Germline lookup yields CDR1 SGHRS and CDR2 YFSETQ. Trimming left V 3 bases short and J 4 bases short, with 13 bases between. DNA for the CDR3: TGCGCCAGCAGCTCTTCTGTTGGGTCCACCGGGGAGCTGTTTTTT. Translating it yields CASSSSVGSTGELFF.

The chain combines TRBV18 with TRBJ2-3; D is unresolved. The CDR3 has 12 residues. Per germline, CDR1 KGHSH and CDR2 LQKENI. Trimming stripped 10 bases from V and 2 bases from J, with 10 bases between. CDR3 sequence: CATKQATDTQYF. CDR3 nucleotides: TGTGCCACCAAGCAAGCCACAGATACGCAGTATTTT.

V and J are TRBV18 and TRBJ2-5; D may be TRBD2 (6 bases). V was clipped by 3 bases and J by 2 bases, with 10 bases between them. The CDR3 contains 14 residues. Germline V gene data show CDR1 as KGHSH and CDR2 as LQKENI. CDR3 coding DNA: TGTGCCAGCTCACCTTCCCGGGGGCAAGAGACCCAGTACTTC. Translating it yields CASSPSRGQETQYF.

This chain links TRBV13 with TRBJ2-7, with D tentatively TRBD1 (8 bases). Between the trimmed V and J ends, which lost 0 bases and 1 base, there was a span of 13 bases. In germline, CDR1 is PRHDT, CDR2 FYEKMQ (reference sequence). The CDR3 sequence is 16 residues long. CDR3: CASSLGGGTGSYEQYF. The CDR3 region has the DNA TGTGCCAGCAGCTTAGGCGGGGGGACAGGATCCTACGAGCAGTACTTC.

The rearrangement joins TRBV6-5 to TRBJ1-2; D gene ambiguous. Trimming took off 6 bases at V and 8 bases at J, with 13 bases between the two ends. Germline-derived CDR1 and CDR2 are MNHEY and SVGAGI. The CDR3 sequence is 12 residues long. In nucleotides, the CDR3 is TGTGCCAGCAGGGTTCCCGGAGAGGGCTACACCTTC. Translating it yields CASRVPGEGYTF.

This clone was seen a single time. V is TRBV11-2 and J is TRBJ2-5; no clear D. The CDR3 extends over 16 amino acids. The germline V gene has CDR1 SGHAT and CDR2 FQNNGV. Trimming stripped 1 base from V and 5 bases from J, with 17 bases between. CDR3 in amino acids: CASSLAGGTVLETQYF. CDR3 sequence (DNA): TGTGCCAGCAGCTTAGCGGGTGGTACGGTTTTGGAGACCCAGTACTTC. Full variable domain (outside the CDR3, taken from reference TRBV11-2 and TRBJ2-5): EAGVAQSPRYKIIEKRQSVAFWCNPISGHATLYWYQQILGQGPKLLIQFQNNGVVDDSQLPKDRFSAERLKGVDSTLKIQPAKLEDSAVYLCASSLAGGTVLETQYFGPGTRLLVL.

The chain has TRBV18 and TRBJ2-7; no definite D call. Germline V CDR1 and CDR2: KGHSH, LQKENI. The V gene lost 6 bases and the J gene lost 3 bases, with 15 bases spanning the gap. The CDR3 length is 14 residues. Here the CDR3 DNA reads TGTGCCAGCTCCCTTGCGCGCGATCTCTACGAGCAGTACTTC. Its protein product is CASSLARDLYEQYF. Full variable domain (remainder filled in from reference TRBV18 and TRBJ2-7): NAGVMQNPRHLVRRRGQEARLRCSPMKGHSHVYWYRQLPEEGLKFMVYLQKENIIDESGMPKERFSAEFPKEGPSILRIQQVVRGDSAAYFCASSLARDLYEQYFGPGTRLTVT.

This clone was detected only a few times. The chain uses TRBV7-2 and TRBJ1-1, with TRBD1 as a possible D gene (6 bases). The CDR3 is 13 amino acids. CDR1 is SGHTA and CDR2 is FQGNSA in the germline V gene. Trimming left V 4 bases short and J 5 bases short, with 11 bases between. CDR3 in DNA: TGTGCCAGCAGCTCATATACAGGGACTGAAGCTTTCTTT. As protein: CASSSYTGTEAFF.

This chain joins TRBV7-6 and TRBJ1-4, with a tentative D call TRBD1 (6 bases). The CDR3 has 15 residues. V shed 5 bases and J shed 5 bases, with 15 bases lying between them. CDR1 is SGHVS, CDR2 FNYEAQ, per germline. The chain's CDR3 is CASSKAGEANEKLFF. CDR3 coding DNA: TGTGCCAGCAGCAAAGCAGGGGAGGCGAATGAAAAACTGTTTTTT. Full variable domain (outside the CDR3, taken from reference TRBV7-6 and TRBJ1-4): GAGVSQSPRYKVTKRGQDVALRCDPISGHVSLYWYRQALGQGPEFLTYFNYEAQQDKSGLPNDRFSAERPEGSISTLTIQRTEQRDSAMYRCASSKAGEANEKLFFGSGTQLSVL.

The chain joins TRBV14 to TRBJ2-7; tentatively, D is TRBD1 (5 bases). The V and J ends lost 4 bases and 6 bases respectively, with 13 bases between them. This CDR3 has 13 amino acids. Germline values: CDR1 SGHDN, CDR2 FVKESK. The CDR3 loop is CASSPRAVAEQYF. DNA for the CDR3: TGTGCCAGCAGCCCCAGGGCCGTCGCCGAGCAGTACTTC.

CDR3 sequence: CAAQGVTGELFF. DNA for the CDR3: TGTGCCGCCCAGGGGGTCACCGGGGAGCTGTTTTTT. The chain recombines TRBV6-5 with TRBJ2-2, with 7 bases lining up with TRBD1. Germline-derived CDR1 and CDR2 are MNHEY and SVGAGI. V dropped 11 bases and J dropped 4; count of bases not matched to a gene: 4. The CDR3 covers 12 residues.

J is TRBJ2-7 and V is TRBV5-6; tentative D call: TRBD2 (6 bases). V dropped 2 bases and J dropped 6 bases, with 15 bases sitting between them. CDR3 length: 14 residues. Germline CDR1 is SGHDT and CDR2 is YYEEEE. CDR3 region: CASSFSGSRTEQYF. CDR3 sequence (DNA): TGTGCCAGCAGCTTTAGCGGAAGCCGGACCGAGCAGTACTTC.

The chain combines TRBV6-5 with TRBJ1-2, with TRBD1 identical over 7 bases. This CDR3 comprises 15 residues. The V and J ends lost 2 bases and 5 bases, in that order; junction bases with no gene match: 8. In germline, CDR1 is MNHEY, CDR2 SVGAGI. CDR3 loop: CASSYGFAGGYGYTF. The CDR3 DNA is TGTGCCAGCAGTTACGGCTTTGCAGGGGGATATGGCTACACCTTC.

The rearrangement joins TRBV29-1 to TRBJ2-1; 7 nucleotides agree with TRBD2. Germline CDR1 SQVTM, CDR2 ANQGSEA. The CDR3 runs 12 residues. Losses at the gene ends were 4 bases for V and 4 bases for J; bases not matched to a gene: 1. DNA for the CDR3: TGCAGCGTTGGGCGGGGGTACAATGAGCAGTTCTTC. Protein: CSVGRGYNEQFF.

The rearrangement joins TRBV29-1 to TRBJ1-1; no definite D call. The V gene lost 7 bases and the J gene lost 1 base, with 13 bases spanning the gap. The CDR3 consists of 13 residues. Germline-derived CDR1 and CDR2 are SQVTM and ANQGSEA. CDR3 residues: CSGGPMGNTEAFF. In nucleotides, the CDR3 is TGCAGCGGGGGTCCAATGGGGAACACTGAAGCTTTCTTT.

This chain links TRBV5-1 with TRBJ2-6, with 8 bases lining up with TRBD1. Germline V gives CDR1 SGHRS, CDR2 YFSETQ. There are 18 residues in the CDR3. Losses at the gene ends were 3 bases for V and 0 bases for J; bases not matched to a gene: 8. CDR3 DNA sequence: TGCGCCAGCAGCTCGACAGGGGTCCCCCTCTCTGGGGCCAACGTCCTGACTTTC. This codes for CASSSTGVPLSGANVLTF.

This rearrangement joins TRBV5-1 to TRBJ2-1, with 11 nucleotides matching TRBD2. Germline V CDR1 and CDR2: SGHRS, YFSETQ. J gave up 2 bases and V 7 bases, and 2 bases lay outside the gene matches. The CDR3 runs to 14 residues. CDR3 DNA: TGCGCCAGCCAACTAGCGGGGGCCTACAATGAGCAGTTCTTC. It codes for CASQLAGAYNEQFF.